This paragraph covers one TCR beta chain sequence. The CDR3 is 15 residues long. V was trimmed by 0 bases and J by 1 base, leaving 8 bases between them. Germline CDR1 LGHNA, CDR2 YNFKEQ. Repertoires were generated with immunoSEQ multiplex PCR, while TCRdb's copy carries only in-frame clones and drops some. Of nearly 70,000 clones listed, 90% to 95% are singletons. This sample is part of a study of technical replicates of blood from a handful of donors. The source of this sequence is a human donor in good health. Some clones in this sample may be carry-over from other donors' samples. The source material was PBMCs. The chain has TRBV4-2 and TRBJ2-3; D remains ambiguous. In DNA form, the CDR3 reads TGTGCCAGCAGCCAAGATCTATCCCGCACAGATACGCAGTATTTT. Translation: CASSQDLSRTDTQYF.